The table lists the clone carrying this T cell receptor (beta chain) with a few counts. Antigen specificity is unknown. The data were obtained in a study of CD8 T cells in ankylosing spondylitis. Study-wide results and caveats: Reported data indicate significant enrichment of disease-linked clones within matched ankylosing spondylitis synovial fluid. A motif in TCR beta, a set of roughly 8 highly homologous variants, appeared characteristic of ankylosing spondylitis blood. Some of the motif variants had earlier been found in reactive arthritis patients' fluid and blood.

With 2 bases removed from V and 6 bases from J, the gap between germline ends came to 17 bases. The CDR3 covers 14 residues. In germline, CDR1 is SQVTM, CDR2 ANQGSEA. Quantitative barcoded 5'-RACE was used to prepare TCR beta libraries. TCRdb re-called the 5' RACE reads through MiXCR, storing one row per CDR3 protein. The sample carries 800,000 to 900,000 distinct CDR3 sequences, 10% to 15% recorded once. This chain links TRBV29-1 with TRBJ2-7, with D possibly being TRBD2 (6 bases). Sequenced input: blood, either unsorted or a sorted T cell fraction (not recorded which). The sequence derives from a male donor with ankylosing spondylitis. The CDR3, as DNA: TGCAGCGTTGAAATGGCGGGGTACAGATCCGAGCAGTACTTC. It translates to CSVEMAGYRSEQYF.